Following are 5 T cell receptor beta chains from one sample sequenced in a study of blood T cell repertoires in COVID-19 (dated by TCRdb to 2020 to 2021). Libraries were prepared through the immunoSEQ multiplex PCR assay. TCRdb obtained this table from immuneACCESS and retained in-frame rearrangements with V and J assigned. These tables miss some clones; where compared with another copy, unresolved V genes account for less than half of the shortfall, and the remainder is unexplained. The sample table contains about 200,000 clones; only one count was recorded for about four fifths of them. The ten largest clones take up about 7.8% of the sample. The sequencing sample was made of peripheral blood. The source of these receptors is a woman aged 60-70 years with COVID-19, enrolled during active disease.

The chain joins TRBV5-1 to TRBJ2-1; possible D gene TRBD2, 6 bases. Between the trimmed V and J ends, which lost 2 bases and 10 bases, there was a span of 19 bases. CDR1 and CDR2 from the germline V gene are SGHRS and YFSETQ. This CDR3 has 15 residues. CDR3 sequence (DNA): TGCGCCAGCAGCTTAACGTCGGACGGGAGAGGAGAGCAGTTCTTC. Encoded protein: CASSLTSDGRGEQFF.

The chain couples TRBV11-3 to TRBJ2-2; 9 bases align to TRBD1. Germline CDR1 reads SGHNT; CDR2 reads YENEEA. The CDR3 is 15 residues long. V lost 5 bases and J lost 6; bases outside the gene matches: 7. The DNA for the CDR3 is TGTGCCAGCAGCCCGGGACAGGGTCGGGCCGGGGAGCTGTTTTTT. Residues: CASSPGQGRAGELFF.

This chain uses TRBV9 with TRBJ2-7; 7 bases match TRBD1. V shed 0 bases and J 7 bases; nucleotides not matched to a gene: 7. The CDR3 has 14 residues. Germline V gene sequence: CDR1 SGDLS, CDR2 YYNGEE. As DNA, the CDR3 is TGTGCCAGCAGCGTAGAGGGGGCGTTAAGGGAGCAGTACTTC. Amino acid sequence: CASSVEGALREQYF.

The chain recombines TRBV15 with TRBJ2-1, with D perhaps TRBD2 (6 bases). V was clipped by 0 bases and J by 9 bases, with 15 bases between them. The CDR3 length is 15 residues. CDR1 is LNHNV, CDR2 YYDKDF, per germline (reference sequence). The CDR3 sequence is CATSRDRSLGGEQFF. CDR3 sequence (DNA): TGTGCCACCAGCAGAGACCGCTCGCTCGGGGGTGAGCAGTTCTTC.

The chain carries TRBV10-3 and TRBJ1-2; the D is unclear. Germline CDR1 is ENHRY and CDR2 is SYGVKD. This CDR3 spans 18 amino acids. The V end was cut by 3 bases, the J end by 0 bases, with 20 bases between. CDR3 sequence (DNA): TGTGCCATCAGTGACCCCGACCTTTCTAGACCCACTAACTATGGCTACACCTTC. Translation: CAISDPDLSRPTNYGYTF.